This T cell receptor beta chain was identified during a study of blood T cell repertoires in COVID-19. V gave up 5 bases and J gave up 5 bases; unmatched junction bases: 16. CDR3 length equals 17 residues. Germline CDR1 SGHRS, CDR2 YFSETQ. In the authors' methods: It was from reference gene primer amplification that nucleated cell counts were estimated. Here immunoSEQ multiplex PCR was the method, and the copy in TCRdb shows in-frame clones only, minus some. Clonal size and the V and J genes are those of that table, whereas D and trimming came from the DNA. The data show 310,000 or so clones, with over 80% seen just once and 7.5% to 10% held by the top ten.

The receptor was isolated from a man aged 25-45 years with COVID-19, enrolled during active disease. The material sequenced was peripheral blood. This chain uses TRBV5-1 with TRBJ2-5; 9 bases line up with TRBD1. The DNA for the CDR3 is TGCGCCAGCAGGCCTGGGGGGACAGGGCGTTTAATTGAGACCCAGTACTTC. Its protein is CASRPGGTGRLIETQYF.